This T cell receptor (beta chain) was retrieved from a study of T cell changes during pregnancy in multiple sclerosis. V trimming: 5 bases; J trimming: 2 bases; junction bases outside the gene matches: 2. The CDR3 has 14 residues. CDR1 is SGHNT and CDR2 is YENEEA in the germline V gene. The method was immunoSEQ multiplex PCR; TCRdb's version includes in-frame clones alone and lacks a portion of them. The sample includes fewer than 150,000 clones, approximately 96% of them seen just once. The receptor's source is a female donor with multiple sclerosis, enrolled in a pregnancy study. The rearrangement links TRBV11-3 to TRBJ2-1; TRBD2 matches 8 bases. Sequenced here: peripheral blood, sampled after pregnancy. In nucleotides, the CDR3 is TGTGCCAGCAGCCCGACTAGCGCCTACAATGAGCAGTTCTTC. Amino acids: CASSPTSAYNEQFF.